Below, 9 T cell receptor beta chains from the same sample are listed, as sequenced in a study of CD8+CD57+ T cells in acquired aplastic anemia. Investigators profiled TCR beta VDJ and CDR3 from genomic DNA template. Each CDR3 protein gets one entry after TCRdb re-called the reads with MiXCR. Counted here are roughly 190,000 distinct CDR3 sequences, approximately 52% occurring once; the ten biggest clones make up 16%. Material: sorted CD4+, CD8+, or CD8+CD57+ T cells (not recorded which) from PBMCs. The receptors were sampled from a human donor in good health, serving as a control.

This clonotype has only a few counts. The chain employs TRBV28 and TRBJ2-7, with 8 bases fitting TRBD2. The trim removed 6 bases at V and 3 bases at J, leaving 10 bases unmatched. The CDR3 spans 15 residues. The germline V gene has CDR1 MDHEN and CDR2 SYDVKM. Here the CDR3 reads CASRGGEAGGYEQYF. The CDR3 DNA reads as TGTGCCAGCAGAGGGGGTGAGGCGGGGGGCTACGAGCAGTACTTC.

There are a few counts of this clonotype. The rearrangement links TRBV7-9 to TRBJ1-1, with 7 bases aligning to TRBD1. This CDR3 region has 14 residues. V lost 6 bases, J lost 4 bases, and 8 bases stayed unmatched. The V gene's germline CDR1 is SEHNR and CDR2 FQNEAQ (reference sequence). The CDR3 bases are TGTGCCAGCAGTCGACAGGGAGGTCGCACTGAAGCTTTCTTT. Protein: CASSRQGGRTEAFF.

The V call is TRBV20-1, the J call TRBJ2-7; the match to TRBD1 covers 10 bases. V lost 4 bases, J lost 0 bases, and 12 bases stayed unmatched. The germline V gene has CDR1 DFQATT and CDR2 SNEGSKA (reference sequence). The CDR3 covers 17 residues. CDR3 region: CSATLSAGTGVSYEQYF. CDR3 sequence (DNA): TGCAGTGCTACCTTATCAGCCGGGACAGGGGTCTCCTACGAGCAGTACTTC.

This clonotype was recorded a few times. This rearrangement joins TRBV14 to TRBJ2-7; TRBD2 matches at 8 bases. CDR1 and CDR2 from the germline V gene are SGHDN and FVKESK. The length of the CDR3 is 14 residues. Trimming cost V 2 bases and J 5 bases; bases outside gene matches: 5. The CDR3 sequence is CASSQFSGVDEQYF. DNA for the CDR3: TGTGCCAGCAGCCAATTTAGCGGGGTGGACGAGCAGTACTTC.

CDR3 bases: TGTGCCAGCAGGGCAGGACAGGGAAACTATGGCTACACCTTC. Translating it yields CASRAGQGNYGYTF. The rearrangement uses TRBV2 and TRBJ1-2, with TRBD1 matching over 8 bases. The CDR3 runs 14 residues. The V gene end was trimmed by 6 bases and the J gene end by 2 bases; junction bases not matched to a gene: 5. The germline gives CDR1 SNHLY, CDR2 FYNNEI.

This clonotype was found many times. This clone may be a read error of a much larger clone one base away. The CDR3 DNA follows: TGTGCCAGCAGCCTGACAGGGGGCATCCACAATGAGCAGTTCTTC. Its protein is CASSLTGGIHNEQFF. J is TRBJ2-1 and V is TRBV7-2, with TRBD1 identical over 10 bases. The CDR3 is made up of 15 amino acids. Trimming took 5 bases from V and 5 from J; bases not matched to a gene: 6. Germline V lookup: CDR1 SGHTA, CDR2 FQGNSA.

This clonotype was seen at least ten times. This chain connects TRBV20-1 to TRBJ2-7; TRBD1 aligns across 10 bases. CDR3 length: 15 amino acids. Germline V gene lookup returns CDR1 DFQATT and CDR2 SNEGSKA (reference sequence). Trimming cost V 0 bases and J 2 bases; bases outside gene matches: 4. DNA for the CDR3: TGCAGTGCTAGAGATCTGGACAGGGGGGCCTACGAGCAGTACTTC. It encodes CSARDLDRGAYEQYF.

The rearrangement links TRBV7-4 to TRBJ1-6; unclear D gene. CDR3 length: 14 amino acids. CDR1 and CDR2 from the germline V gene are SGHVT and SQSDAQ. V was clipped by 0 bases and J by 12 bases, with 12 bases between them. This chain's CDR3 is CASSLASGAGPLHF. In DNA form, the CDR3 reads TGTGCCAGCAGCTTAGCGTCAGGAGCGGGACCCCTCCACTTT.

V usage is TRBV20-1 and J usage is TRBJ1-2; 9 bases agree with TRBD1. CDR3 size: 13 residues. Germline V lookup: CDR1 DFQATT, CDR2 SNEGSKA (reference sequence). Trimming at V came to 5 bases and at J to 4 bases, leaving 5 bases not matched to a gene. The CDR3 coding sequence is TGCAGTGCTGTGGGACAGGGTTTCTATGGCTACACCTTC. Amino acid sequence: CSAVGQGFYGYTF.